The T cell receptor (beta chain) described here comes from a study of shared clonotypes between healthy human individuals. Broader study findings: Blood alone was sampled, and tissue repertoires likely differ.

Germline CDR1 and CDR2: SGDLS and YYNGEE. V lost 0 bases and J lost 3; bases outside the gene matches: 6. The CDR3 consists of 15 residues. Cells designated naive CD8 were CD45RO-negative and were positively selected for CCR7, with terminally differentiated effector memory CD45RA+ cells excluded. Concerning this clone: Its specificity is not known.

As processed by the authors: As immunoSEQ supplied junction-only sequences (without quality scores), filtering differed. Assay: immunoSEQ multiplex PCR; the TCRdb copy retains only in-frame clones and omits some. That table supplies the V and J calls and clone size; D and trimming were determined from the DNA. Of under 1 million clones in the sample, nearly 95% were seen once. The rearrangement links TRBV9 to TRBJ2-7; 7 bases align to TRBD1. Sequences were obtained from naive CD8+ T cells sorted from blood. The clonotype was recovered from a man aged 25-45 years in good health. The CDR3 DNA reads TGTGCCAGCAGCGTAGCTGCAGGGGGAATCTACGAGCAGTACTTC. Amino acids: CASSVAAGGIYEQYF. The variable domain in full, with the rest retrieved from reference TRBV9 and TRBJ2-7, is DSGVTQTPKHLITATGQRVTLRCSPRSGDLSVYWYQQSLDQGLQFLIQYYNGEERAKGNILERFSAQQFPDLHSELNLSSLELGDSALYFCASSVAAGGIYEQYFGPGTRLTVT.